This T cell receptor beta chain was sequenced in a study of blood T cell repertoires in COVID-19. Overall study context: The analysed material was cDNA or gDNA that came from T cells, B-cell-depleted T cells, or PBMCs.

The CDR3 is 13 residues long. V dropped 2 bases and J dropped 4 bases, with 6 bases sitting between them. Germline V gene lookup returns CDR1 KGHSY and CDR2 FQNENV. Per the original methods: Nucleated cell number was recorded as an estimate derived from reference gene primer amplification. Assay used: immunoSEQ multiplex PCR; TCRdb lists only in-frame clones, some missing. That table furnishes V, J and clone size, whereas the DNA furnished D and trimming. The table includes 160,000 or so clones, around 80% detected once. The origin of this receptor is a man in his 70s with active or convalescent COVID-19. The sample comprised peripheral blood. This chain uses TRBV16 with TRBJ1-5, with D uncertain. CDR3 nucleotides: TGTGCCAGCAGCCAAGGCCCGAATCAGCCCCAGCATTTT. Amino acids: CASSQGPNQPQHF. The full variable domain, completed using reference TRBV16 and TRBJ1-5, is GEEVAQTPKHLVRGEGQKAKLYCAPIKGHSYVFWYQQVLKNEFKFLISFQNENVFDETGMPKERFSAKCLPNSPCSLEIQATKLEDSAVYFCASSQGPNQPQHFGDGTRLSIL.